These 17 T cell receptor beta chains were sequenced from one sample in a study of T-cell memory formation after mild COVID-19. TCRdb re-called the 5' RACE reads with MiXCR, one entry per CDR3 protein. The data contain about 260,000 distinct CDR3 sequences, roughly 17% of them singletons. What was sequenced was PBMCs or a T cell subset sorted from them (not recorded which). The receptors shown here come from a man younger than 30 who had mild COVID-19 (a few samples of this study predate the infection). Cell type and time point are not known.

The J gene is TRBJ1-1, the V gene TRBV7-9; no reliable D call. CDR1 and CDR2 (germline): SEHNR, FQNEAQ (reference sequence). CDR3 size: 16 residues. V was shortened by 4 bases and J by 0 bases, with 15 bases between the two germline ends. Here the CDR3 reads CASSSKLGTLNTEAFF. As DNA, the CDR3 is TGTGCCAGCAGCTCCAAATTGGGCACGCTGAACACTGAAGCTTTCTTT. Based on the CDR3 plus reference TRBV7-9 and TRBJ1-1, the full variable domain is DTGVSQNPRHKITKRGQNVTFRCDPISEHNRLYWYRQTLGQGPEFLTYFQNEAQLEKSRLLSDRFSAERPKGSFSTLEIQRTEQGDSAMYLCASSSKLGTLNTEAFFGQGTRLTVV.

This clonotype was counted between two and nine times. The V gene is TRBV5-1, the J gene TRBJ2-2, with 9 bases fitting TRBD1. Germline loops: CDR1 SGHRS, CDR2 YFSETQ. The CDR3 length is 15 residues. V trimming: 4 bases; J trimming: 4 bases; junction bases outside the gene matches: 5. Written as DNA, the CDR3 is TGCGCCAGCAGCCCCTGGGACAGGGTCACCGGGGAGCTGTTTTTT. Its protein is CASSPWDRVTGELFF.

This clonotype was seen a handful of times. This rearrangement joins TRBV7-2 to TRBJ2-7; 9 bases match TRBD1. This CDR3 is built from 15 residues. Germline loops: CDR1 SGHTA, CDR2 FQGNSA. J lost 5 bases, V lost 1 base, and 6 bases had no gene match. The CDR3 nucleotides are TGTGCCAGCAGCTTAGTTGGGACAGGGCCGGACGAGCAGTACTTC. Its protein product is CASSLVGTGPDEQYF. The full variable domain, in which reference TRBV7-2 and TRBJ2-7 provide the parts outside the CDR3, is GAGVSQSPSNKVTEKGKDVELRCDPISGHTALYWYRQSLGQGLEFLIYFQGNSAPDKSGLPSDRFSAERTGGSVSTLTIQRTQQEDSAVYLCASSLVGTGPDEQYFGPGTRLTVT.

This clonotype came up many times. The genes are TRBV6-6 and TRBJ2-5; the match to TRBD1 covers 12 bases. Germline CDR1 reads MNHNY; CDR2 reads SVGAGI (reference sequence). This CDR3 comprises 15 residues. With 4 bases clipped from V and 1 base from J, the junction kept 1 base outside the gene matches. CDR3 in DNA: TGTGCCAGCAGTTGGGGACAGGGGGCCCAAGAGACCCAGTACTTC. It specifies CASSWGQGAQETQYF.

This clonotype was picked up a small number of times. This chain links TRBV19 with TRBJ2-1; tentatively, D is TRBD2 (5 bases). There are 13 residues in the CDR3. The V end was cut by 1 base, the J end by 8 bases, with 9 bases between. Germline V gene lookup returns CDR1 LNHDA and CDR2 SQIVND (reference sequence). The CDR3 region has the DNA TGTGCCAGTAGTATAGGGTCCGGGGATGAGCAGTTCTTC. Its protein product is CASSIGSGDEQFF.

This clonotype has more than one count but fewer than ten. The J gene is TRBJ2-5, the V gene TRBV10-3; 7 nucleotides match TRBD2. Unmatched junction bases numbered 8, after V lost 5 bases and J lost 2 bases. The CDR3 extends over 15 amino acids. The germline gives CDR1 ENHRY, CDR2 SYGVKD. CDR3 bases: TGTGCCATCAGTACTAGCGCACGAGATCAAGAGACCCAGTACTTC. It yields the protein CAISTSARDQETQYF.

The chain is built from TRBV20-1 and TRBJ2-3; maybe TRBD2 (5 bases). The length of the CDR3 is 15 residues. Germline loops: CDR1 DFQATT, CDR2 SNEGSKA (reference sequence). The V end lost 2 bases, the J end lost 1 base, and 13 bases lay between the germline ends. In DNA form, the CDR3 reads TGCAGTGCTAGACCCGGAGGAGAGGGCACAGATACGCAGTATTTT. Translated, it gives CSARPGGEGTDTQYF.

A few counts support this clonotype. CDR3 nucleotide sequence: TGCAGTGCTAGAAGTGGGGCCAGGGAGCAGTTCTTC. This translates into CSARSGAREQFF. This chain connects TRBV20-1 to TRBJ2-1; D perhaps matches TRBD1 (5 bases). This CDR3 has 12 amino acids. Deletions cut 2 bases from V and 10 bases from J, with 12 bases between. The germline V gene has CDR1 DFQATT and CDR2 SNEGSKA (reference sequence).

A few counts support this clonotype. This CDR3 reads CASSPRGDGYTF. Written as DNA, the CDR3 is TGTGCCAGCAGCCCCAGGGGGGATGGCTACACCTTC. The J gene is TRBJ1-2, the V gene TRBV3-1, with 7 bases fitting TRBD1. Germline values: CDR1 LGHDT, CDR2 YNNKEL (reference sequence). J gave up 6 bases and V 4 bases, and 2 bases lay outside the gene matches. The CDR3 loop spans 12 amino acids.

V and J are TRBV9 and TRBJ2-1; a weak D match, TRBD1 (6 bases). This CDR3 is 14 amino acids long. Germline lookup yields CDR1 SGDLS and CDR2 YYNGEE. V lost 1 base and J lost 8, with 13 bases in between. CDR3 nucleotides: TGTGCCAGCAGCGTATATTTTGAGGGGGATGAGCAGTTCTTC. Translated: CASSVYFEGDEQFF.

This clonotype was detected a few times. This sequence joins TRBV6-5 and TRBJ2-7; D assignment may be TRBD1 or TRBD2 (6 bases each). Germline CDR1 reads MNHEY; CDR2 reads SVGAGI. The CDR3 runs 14 residues. V gave up 6 bases and J gave up 6 bases, with 18 bases separating them. CDR3 sequence (DNA): TGTGCCAGCAGCCTCATCGGGGGCCTTACCGAGCAGTACTTC. Amino acids: CASSLIGGLTEQYF.

The V and J genes are TRBV7-9 and TRBJ1-4; 7 nucleotides align to TRBD1. This CDR3 region has 18 residues. V lost 6 bases, J lost 4 bases, and 17 bases stayed unmatched. CDR1 is SEHNR, CDR2 FQNEAQ, per germline (reference sequence). Here the CDR3 DNA reads TGTGCCAGCAGGCCCTTGGTCGGGGGACAGCCTGTTAATGAAAAACTGTTTTTT. It yields the protein CASRPLVGGQPVNEKLFF.

The chain carries TRBV5-1 and TRBJ1-6, with 9 bases identical to TRBD1. CDR1 SGHRS and CDR2 YFSETQ come from the germline V gene. With V trimmed by 4 bases and J by 0 bases, 5 bases remained unmatched. The CDR3 has 17 residues. In DNA, the CDR3 is TGCGCCAGCAGCGCGGGACAGGGAGGCTCCTATAATTCACCCCTCCACTTT. This encodes CASSAGQGGSYNSPLHF.

In its sample, this clonotype was seen a few times. CDR3 protein: CASSLAAHSQGYTF. CDR3 nucleotides: TGTGCCAGCAGCTTGGCGGCCCACTCTCAAGGCTACACCTTC. This chain links TRBV5-4 with TRBJ1-2; D remains ambiguous. The CDR3 extends over 14 amino acids. CDR1 and CDR2 (germline): SGHNT, YYREEE (reference sequence). The V end was cut by 0 bases, the J end by 8 bases, with 14 bases between.

V gene TRBV6-1 combines with J gene TRBJ2-7, with 8 bases lining up with TRBD1. With V trimmed by 10 bases and J by 6 bases, 11 bases remained unmatched. This CDR3 is built from 13 residues. CDR1 is MNHNS and CDR2 is SASEGT in the germline V gene. CDR3 sequence reads: CANRTLGQGEQYV. The CDR3 region has the DNA TGTGCCAACAGGACCCTCGGACAGGGCGAGCAGTACGTC.

DNA for the CDR3: TGTGCCAGCAGCCCCTCGGGAGAGGGGCGGCCCGGGGAGCTGTTTTTT. It is translated as CASSPSGEGRPGELFF. The chain couples TRBV7-9 to TRBJ2-2; D possibly corresponds to TRBD2 (6 bases). The CDR3 contains 16 residues. Looked up from germline, CDR1 is SEHNR and CDR2 is FQNEAQ (reference sequence). V lost 5 bases to trimming and J lost 6 bases, with 19 bases between them. Supplemented by reference TRBV7-9 and TRBJ2-2, the full variable domain reads DTGVSQNPRHKITKRGQNVTFRCDPISEHNRLYWYRQTLGQGPEFLTYFQNEAQLEKSRLLSDRFSAERPKGSFSTLEIQRTEQGDSAMYLCASSPSGEGRPGELFFGEGSRLTVL.

This clonotype was counted only a few times. J is TRBJ2-5 and V is TRBV6-2 or TRBV6-3, with D possibly being TRBD1 or TRBD2 (6 bases each). This CDR3 has 13 residues. V lost 2 bases and J 4 bases, leaving 8 bases between the germline ends. Germline CDR1 reads MNHEY; CDR2 reads SVGEGT. The CDR3 nucleotides are TGTGCCAGCAGTTACGGAGGGGGAGAGACCCAGTACTTC. Translation gives CASSYGGGETQYF.